What follows are 20 T cell receptor beta chains derived from one specimen sequenced in a study of OX40 agonist ivuxolimab in advanced cancers. Some clones are missing from TCRdb's copy, which holds only in-frame ones; the method was immunoSEQ multiplex PCR. The data contain tens of thousands of clones, about nine tenths of them seen just once; the ten biggest clones take up around 25%. The starting material was CD4+ or CD8+ T cells sorted from blood, obtained in a trial of the OX40 agonist ivuxolimab. These receptors originate from an adult with an advanced solid tumor such as melanoma, head and neck, liver or kidney cancer.

The genes are TRBV27 and TRBJ2-7; 8 bases fit TRBD2. Per germline, CDR1 MNHEY and CDR2 SMNVEV (reference sequence). This CDR3 contains 16 residues. V shed 3 bases, J shed 2 bases, and the junction held 9 bases outside the gene matches. This CDR3 reads CASSFLAKRGPYEQYF. Here the CDR3 DNA reads TGTGCCAGCAGTTTTTTGGCGAAGCGGGGGCCCTACGAGCAGTACTTC.

This clone was seen only a few times. The gene calls are TRBV27 and TRBJ2-6; D possibly matches TRBD1 or TRBD2 (5 bases each). Deletions cut 4 bases from V and 0 bases from J, with 13 bases between. The CDR3 consists of 17 residues. Per germline, CDR1 MNHEY and CDR2 SMNVEV (reference sequence). In DNA form, the CDR3 reads TGTGCCAGCAGTTACGGGACGGTTACCTCTGGGGCCAACGTCCTGACTTTC. Encoded protein: CASSYGTVTSGANVLTF.

The genes are TRBV6-6 and TRBJ1-2; D unresolved. V lost 0 bases to trimming and J lost 0 bases, with 8 bases between them. This CDR3 contains 15 residues. The germline V gene encodes CDR1 MNHNY and CDR2 SVGAGI (reference sequence). CDR3 residues: CASSYSEGANYGYTF. CDR3 bases: TGTGCCAGCAGTTACTCCGAGGGAGCTAACTATGGCTACACCTTC.

This clone was found once. V is TRBV7-6 and J is TRBJ2-3; the match to TRBD1 covers 7 bases. With 5 bases clipped from V and 4 bases from J, the junction kept 6 bases outside the gene matches. CDR3 size: 14 residues. From germline, CDR1 is SGHVS and CDR2 FNYEAQ. The CDR3 loop reads CASSQRQGPDTQYF. The CDR3 nucleotides are TGTGCCAGCAGCCAAAGACAGGGTCCAGATACGCAGTATTTT.

This chain connects TRBV7-3 to TRBJ1-1; D not certain. Germline CDR1 and CDR2: SGHTA and FQGTGA. Trimming cost V 0 bases and J 1 base, with 3 bases left between them. The CDR3 runs 13 residues. The DNA for the CDR3 is TGTGCCAGCAGCTTAACAGGGAACACTGAAGCTTTCTTT. This encodes CASSLTGNTEAFF.

V is TRBV11-2 and J is TRBJ1-4; TRBD1 might be the D (5 bases). Germline V gene data show CDR1 as SGHAT and CDR2 as FQNNGV. The CDR3 contains 15 residues. V was shortened by 4 bases and J by 3 bases, with 12 bases between the two germline ends. The CDR3 sequence is CASSSQGLPNEKLFF. The DNA of the CDR3 is TGTGCCAGCAGCTCGCAGGGTTTGCCTAATGAAAAACTGTTTTTT.

The V gene is TRBV7-3, the J gene TRBJ2-4; D is possibly TRBD2 (6 bases). V was clipped by 5 bases and J by 7 bases, with 12 bases between them. Germline loops: CDR1 SGHTA, CDR2 FQGTGA. The CDR3 totals 13 residues. The DNA for the CDR3 is TGTGCCAGCAGCCCTACGGGGGAGAACATTCAGTACTTC. Translated: CASSPTGENIQYF. Variable domain in full (rest from reference TRBV7-3 and TRBJ2-4): GAGVSQTPSNKVTEKGKYVELRCDPISGHTALYWYRQSLGQGPEFLIYFQGTGAADDSGLPNDRFFAVRPEGSVSTLKIQRTERGDSAVYLCASSPTGENIQYFGAGTRLSVL.

The chain joins TRBV4-2 to TRBJ2-5; 11 bases map to TRBD2. J was trimmed by 5 bases and V by 0 bases; bases with no gene match: 2. The CDR3 is made up of 15 amino acids. Germline values: CDR1 LGHNA, CDR2 YNFKEQ. DNA for the CDR3: TGTGCCAGCAGCCAAGATGGGACTAGCGGTGAGACCCAGTACTTC. This codes for CASSQDGTSGETQYF.

The chain uses TRBV5-1 and TRBJ1-1; tentatively, D is TRBD1 (5 bases). The CDR3 is 14 residues long. Germline CDR1 reads SGHRS; CDR2 reads YFSETQ. The ends were cut back, 3 bases at V and 1 base at J, with 10 bases in the middle. CDR3 DNA: TGCGCCAGCAGCTCTTCTAGGGGGAACACTGAAGCTTTCTTT. This gives the protein CASSSSRGNTEAFF.

A single count supports this clone. The chain links TRBV4-1 to TRBJ1-3; no definite D call. Germline loops: CDR1 MGHRA, CDR2 YSYEKL. This CDR3 contains 17 residues. Trimming stripped 4 bases from V and 5 bases from J, with 21 bases between. The CDR3 sequence: CASSPLFENSYRNTIYF. CDR3 bases: TGCGCCAGCAGCCCGTTGTTTGAGAATTCATACAGAAACACCATATATTTT.

This clone was counted a few times. The J gene is TRBJ2-1, the V gene TRBV7-9, with D unresolved. The CDR3 runs to 12 residues. The germline V gene has CDR1 SEHNR and CDR2 FQNEAQ (reference sequence). V lost 6 bases, J lost 10 bases, and 13 bases lay in between. This CDR3 reads CASSSEYGEQFF. The CDR3 bases are TGTGCCAGCAGTTCGGAGTATGGGGAGCAGTTCTTC.

J is TRBJ2-3 and V is TRBV5-1; 7 bases fit TRBD2. Germline V gives CDR1 SGHRS, CDR2 YFSETQ. V trimming: 2 bases; J trimming: 5 bases; junction bases outside the gene matches: 2. The CDR3 length is 13 residues. In nucleotides, the CDR3 is TGCGCCAGCAGCTTTCTAGCGGTAGATACGCAGTATTTT. Amino acids: CASSFLAVDTQYF.

The rearrangement uses TRBV6-5 and TRBJ2-3; D is undetermined. The V end was cut by 4 bases, the J end by 7 bases, with 18 bases between. Germline assignment: CDR1 MNHEY and CDR2 SVGAGI. CDR3 size: 15 residues. Here the CDR3 reads CASSSPLRSTNTQYF. CDR3 bases: TGTGCCAGCAGTTCCCCCCTAAGGTCCACTAATACGCAGTATTTT.

The V and J genes are TRBV19 and TRBJ2-3; TRBD1 or TRBD2 may be the D gene (5 bases each). V gave up 3 bases and J gave up 5 bases, with 9 bases separating them. Per the germline V gene, CDR1 is LNHDA and CDR2 is SQIVND (reference sequence). The CDR3 is made up of 13 amino acids. The CDR3, as DNA: TGTGCCAGTAGTATTCGGGACGGAGATACGCAGTATTTT. Amino acids: CASSIRDGDTQYF.

V and J are TRBV27 and TRBJ2-7; D unclear. Germline V gene sequence: CDR1 MNHEY, CDR2 SMNVEV (reference sequence). The V and J ends lost 2 bases and 2 bases respectively, with 7 bases between them. This CDR3 contains 13 residues. The CDR3 spells CASSLRVPYEQYF. The CDR3 DNA reads as TGTGCCAGCAGTTTAAGGGTCCCCTACGAGCAGTACTTC.

The rearrangement joins TRBV11-2 to TRBJ2-1; D is perhaps TRBD1 (5 bases). The CDR3 spans 15 residues. V dropped 6 bases and J dropped 3 bases, with 15 bases sitting between them. The V gene's germline CDR1 is SGHAT and CDR2 FQNNGV. This chain's CDR3 is CASSPGSGYYNEQFF. The CDR3 DNA is TGTGCCAGCAGTCCGGGCTCAGGGTACTACAATGAGCAGTTCTTC.

The genes are TRBV5-1 and TRBJ2-3, with D tentatively TRBD2 (5 bases). CDR3 length equals 16 residues. In germline, CDR1 is SGHRS, CDR2 YFSETQ. The V end lost 4 bases, the J end lost 0 bases, and 15 bases lay between the germline ends. CDR3 bases: TGCGCCAGCAGCCCGCGGGCGGACCAGAGCACAGATACGCAGTATTTT. It codes for CASSPRADQSTDTQYF.

CDR3 residues: CASSYSTGTGELFF. The CDR3 DNA is TGTGCCAGCAGTTACTCGACAGGCACCGGGGAGCTGTTTTTT. V gene TRBV6-5 combines with J gene TRBJ2-2, with a weak D call TRBD1 (6 bases). Looked up from germline, CDR1 is MNHEY and CDR2 is SVGAGI. With 0 bases removed from V and 4 bases from J, the gap between germline ends came to 6 bases. The CDR3 is 14 residues long.

CDR3: CASSFTGVYEQYF. The DNA for the CDR3 is TGTGCCAGCAGTTTTACAGGGGTATACGAGCAGTACTTC. This chain uses TRBV27 with TRBJ2-7; 7 bases are shared with TRBD1. V dropped 3 bases and J dropped 4; count of bases not matched to a gene: 3. The CDR3 spans 13 residues. Germline V gene lookup returns CDR1 MNHEY and CDR2 SMNVEV (reference sequence).

This chain links TRBV12-5 with TRBJ2-5; the match to TRBD1 covers 8 bases. The germline CDR1 and CDR2 sequences are LGHNT and FRNRAP. The CDR3 is made up of 17 amino acids. Trimming removed 6 bases from V and 2 bases from J; junction bases left unmatched: 14. CDR3 region: CASGALGGQGQQETQYF. The CDR3 coding sequence is TGTGCTAGTGGGGCCTTAGGAGGACAGGGTCAACAAGAGACCCAGTACTTC.